A selection of T cell receptor beta chains follows, all from one sample in a study of PD-L1 blockade in urothelial cancer. The data were produced by immunoSEQ multiplex PCR, yet TCRdb's version contains in-frame clones alone and is incomplete. The sample includes approximately 72,000 clones, approximately 83% of them seen just once. The source was PBMCs, collected around atezolizumab (anti-PD-L1) treatment. The receptors were gathered from a man in his 60s with urothelial cancer. Both conserved end residues are part of each CDR3. The order of the fields is clone size, J gene, V gene, D gene, CDR3 protein, CDR3 DNA. The D gene is left open where the match is weak. Size tells how often a clone was seen (once, few, many) or the class of an expanded clone, and some rows leave it out.

clone size: NA; J gene: TRBJ2-3; V gene: TRBV18; D gene: NA; CDR3 protein: CASSPGRGSADTQYF; CDR3 DNA: TGTGCCAGCTCACCCGGCAGGGGATCGGCAGATACGCAGTATTTT
clone size: NA; J gene: TRBJ1-6; V gene: TRBV11-2; D gene: NA; CDR3 protein: CASSLVNGNSPLHF; CDR3 DNA: TGTGCCAGCAGCTTAGTAAACGGGAATTCACCCCTCCACTTT
clone size: NA; J gene: TRBJ2-1; V gene: TRBV19; D gene: TRBD2; CDR3 protein: CASSRPGLAGVGQFF; CDR3 DNA: TGTGCCAGTAGTCGGCCCGGACTAGCGGGGGTCGGGCAGTTCTTC
clone size: NA; J gene: TRBJ2-7; V gene: TRBV6-5; D gene: NA; CDR3 protein: CASSYEIRGEQYF; CDR3 DNA: TGTGCCAGCAGTTACGAAATCAGGGGCGAGCAGTACTTC
clone size: NA; J gene: TRBJ2-1; V gene: TRBV5-6; D gene: TRBD2; CDR3 protein: CASRQGLASYNEQFF; CDR3 DNA: TGTGCCAGCAGGCAGGGACTAGCGTCCTACAATGAGCAGTTCTTC
clone size: NA; J gene: TRBJ1-4; V gene: TRBV7-8; D gene: TRBD1; CDR3 protein: CASSWGQGNEKLFF; CDR3 DNA: TGTGCCAGCAGCTGGGGACAGGGGAATGAAAAACTGTTTTTT
clone size: NA; J gene: TRBJ1-4; V gene: TRBV4-1; D gene: TRBD1; CDR3 protein: CASSQDRGGTGATNEKLFF; CDR3 DNA: TGCGCCAGCAGCCAAGATAGGGGGGGGACAGGGGCAACTAATGAAAAACTGTTTTTT
clone size: once; J gene: TRBJ2-3; V gene: TRBV7-8; D gene: TRBD1; CDR3 protein: CASSPRTGSTDTQYF; CDR3 DNA: TGTGCCAGCAGCCCCCGGACAGGGTCCACAGATACGCAGTATTTT
clone size: NA; J gene: TRBJ1-5; V gene: TRBV12-5; D gene: NA; CDR3 protein: CASGFWGVGANGGNQPQHF; CDR3 DNA: TGTGCTAGTGGCTTCTGGGGGGTGGGCGCGAATGGGGGCAATCAGCCCCAGCATTTT
clone size: NA; J gene: TRBJ1-2; V gene: TRBV6-5; D gene: NA; CDR3 protein: CASSYRPGSGYTF; CDR3 DNA: TGTGCCAGCAGTTACCGGCCAGGGTCCGGCTACACCTTC
clone size: NA; J gene: TRBJ2-6; V gene: TRBV9; D gene: NA; CDR3 protein: CASTRDISSGANVLTF; CDR3 DNA: TGTGCCAGCACCCGGGACATCTCCTCTGGGGCCAACGTCCTGACTTTC
clone size: NA; J gene: TRBJ1-5; V gene: TRBV6-5; D gene: NA; CDR3 protein: CASSVRDLNQPQHF; CDR3 DNA: TGTGCCAGCAGTGTCAGGGATCTCAATCAGCCCCAGCATTTT
clone size: NA; J gene: TRBJ1-3; V gene: TRBV30; D gene: TRBD1; CDR3 protein: CAWMGQGAVGNTIYF; CDR3 DNA: TGTGCCTGGATGGGGCAGGGGGCAGTTGGAAACACCATATATTTT